This T cell receptor (beta chain) was recorded in a study of blood T cell repertoires in COVID-19. Study-wide background: T cells, B-cell-depleted T cells, or PBMCs provided the cDNA or gDNA that served as material.

Original methodology: The authors estimated nucleated cell counts from reference gene primer amplification. Produced via immunoSEQ multiplex PCR; TCRdb's table is partial and in-frame only. V, J and clone size are taken as reported in that table, and D and trimming were inferred from the DNA itself. This table holds 270,000 or so clones, over 75% found once. The V and J ends lost 2 bases and 4 bases, in that order; junction bases with no gene match: 4. The CDR3 is made up of 15 amino acids. The germline V gene encodes CDR1 MNHEY and CDR2 SMNVEV (reference sequence). The sequenced sample was peripheral blood. The sequence came from a human donor in a cohort sampled during active COVID-19. This chain links TRBV27 with TRBJ2-3; TRBD2 agrees at 9 bases. For the CDR3, the DNA is TGTGCCAGCAGTTTAAGGCGGGAGGGTGCAGATACGCAGTATTTT. The encoded protein is CASSLRREGADTQYF.